The clone carrying this T cell receptor beta chain was seen just once. Antigen specificity is unknown. The data were obtained in a study of T cell responses to AZD1222 COVID-19 vaccine. Across the whole study: Second-dose schedules of about 4 or about 12 weeks were combined.

Study-wide findings and caveats: Once two AZD1222 doses were given, Spike-specific TCR breadth and depth went up. Clonal diversity may have been underestimated in mostly white British donors.

TCRdb's table, derived via immunoSEQ multiplex PCR, lists solely in-frame clones and lacks some. The sample consists of about 150,000 clones, 70% to 90% of them appearing once. Germline CDR1 reads MNHEY; CDR2 reads SMNVEV (reference sequence). The germline V and J ends were trimmed by 3 bases and 0 bases, with 9 bases remaining between them. CDR3 length: 14 residues. This sequence joins TRBV27 and TRBJ2-7; D is possibly TRBD2 (6 bases). The source material was peripheral blood, sampled on day 0 of AZD1222 vaccination. This sequence was found in an adult in good health. The CDR3 reads CASSFRGSSYEQYF. CDR3 in DNA: TGTGCCAGCAGTTTCCGGGGGAGCTCCTACGAGCAGTACTTC.